The sequence of this T cell receptor (beta chain) was determined in a study of T cell repertoires in aging, cancer and after chemotherapy. The template was genomic DNA from peripheral blood, not RNA. Multiplex touch-down PCR with TRB-A/B primers amplified rearranged V-D-J TRB sequences. MiXCR, run by TCRdb on the multiplex PCR reads, gives a single entry per CDR3 protein. The sample holds 1,400 to 1,500 distinct CDR3 sequences, approximately 60% seen once. The CDR3 spans 15 residues. With 5 bases removed from V and 0 bases from J, the gap between germline ends came to 13 bases. The germline gives CDR1 MDHEN, CDR2 SYDVKM.

Sequences were obtained from blood. This rearrangement joins TRBV28 to TRBJ2-5; D is uncertain. The clonotype originates from a human donor with a blood cancer. CDR3 protein: CASSPGPSYQETQYF. For the CDR3, the DNA is TGTGCCAGCAGTCCCGGACCGTCGTACCAAGAGACCCAGTACTTC.